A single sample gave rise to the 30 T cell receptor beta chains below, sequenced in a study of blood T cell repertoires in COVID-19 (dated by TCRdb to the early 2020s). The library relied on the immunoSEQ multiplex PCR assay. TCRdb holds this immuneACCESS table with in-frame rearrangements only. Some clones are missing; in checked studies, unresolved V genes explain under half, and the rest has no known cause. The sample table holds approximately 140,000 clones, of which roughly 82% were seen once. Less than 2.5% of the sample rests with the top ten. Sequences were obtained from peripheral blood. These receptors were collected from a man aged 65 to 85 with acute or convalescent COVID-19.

CDR3 loop: CASSLGTSGITDTQYF. The DNA for the CDR3 is TGCGCCAGCAGCTTGGGGACTAGCGGGATCACAGATACGCAGTATTTT. The gene calls are TRBV5-1 and TRBJ2-3; 12 bases match TRBD2. The CDR3 is 16 residues long. After removal of 0 bases from V and 2 bases from J, the junction contained 1 base not matched to a gene. Germline CDR1 SGHRS, CDR2 YFSETQ. The whole variable domain, filled in from reference TRBV5-1 and TRBJ2-3, reads KAGVTQTPRYLIKTRGQQVTLSCSPISGHRSVSWYQQTPGQGLQFLFEYFSETQRNKGNFPGRFSGRQFSNSRSEMNVSTLELGDSALYLCASSLGTSGITDTQYFGPGTRLTVL.

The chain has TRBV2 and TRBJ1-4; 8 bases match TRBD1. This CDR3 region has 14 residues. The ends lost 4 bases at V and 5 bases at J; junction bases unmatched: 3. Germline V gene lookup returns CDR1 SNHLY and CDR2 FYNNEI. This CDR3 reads CASSVQGGNEKLFF. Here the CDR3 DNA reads TGTGCCAGCAGTGTACAGGGGGGAAATGAAAAACTGTTTTTT. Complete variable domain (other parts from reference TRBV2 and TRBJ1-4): EPEVTQTPSHQVTQMGQEVILRCVPISNHLYFYWYRQILGQKVEFLVSFYNNEISEKSEIFDDQFSVERPDGSNFTLKIRSTKLEDSAMYFCASSVQGGNEKLFFGSGTQLSVL.

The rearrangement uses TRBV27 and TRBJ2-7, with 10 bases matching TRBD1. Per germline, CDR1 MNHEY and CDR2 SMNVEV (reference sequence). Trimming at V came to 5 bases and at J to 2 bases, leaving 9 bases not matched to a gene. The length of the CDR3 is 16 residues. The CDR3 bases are TGTGCCAGCAGTCCTGACTCCGGGACAGGGGCCTACGAGCAGTACTTC. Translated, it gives CASSPDSGTGAYEQYF.

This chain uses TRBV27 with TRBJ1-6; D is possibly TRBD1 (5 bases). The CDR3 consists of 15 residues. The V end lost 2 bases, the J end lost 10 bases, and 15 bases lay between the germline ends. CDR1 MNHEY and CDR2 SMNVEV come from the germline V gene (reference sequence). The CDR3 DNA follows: TGTGCCAGCAGTTTAAACGGGCAGGGAGGGTCACCCCTCCACTTT. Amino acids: CASSLNGQGGSPLHF.

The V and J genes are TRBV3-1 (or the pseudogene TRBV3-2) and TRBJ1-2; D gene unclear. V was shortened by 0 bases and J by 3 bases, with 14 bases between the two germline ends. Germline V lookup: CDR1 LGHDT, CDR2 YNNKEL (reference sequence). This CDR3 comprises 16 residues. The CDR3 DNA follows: TGTGCCAGCAGCCAAGATCCCCGGGAGGGTCACTATGGCTACACCTTC. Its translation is CASSQDPREGHYGYTF.

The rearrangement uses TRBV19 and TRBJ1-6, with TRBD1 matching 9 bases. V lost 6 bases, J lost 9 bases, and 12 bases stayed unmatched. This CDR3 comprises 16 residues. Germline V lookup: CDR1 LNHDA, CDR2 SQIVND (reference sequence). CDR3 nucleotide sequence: TGTGCCAGTAGAACACCGGGACAGGGTCCGGGTTCACCCCTCCACTTT. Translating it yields CASRTPGQGPGSPLHF.

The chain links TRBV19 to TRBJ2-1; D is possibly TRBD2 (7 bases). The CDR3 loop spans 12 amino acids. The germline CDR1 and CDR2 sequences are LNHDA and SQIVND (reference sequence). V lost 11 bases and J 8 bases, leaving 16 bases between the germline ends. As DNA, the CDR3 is TGTGCCCCAGCCGGGGGGCCCGATGAGCAGTTCTTC. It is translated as CAPAGGPDEQFF.

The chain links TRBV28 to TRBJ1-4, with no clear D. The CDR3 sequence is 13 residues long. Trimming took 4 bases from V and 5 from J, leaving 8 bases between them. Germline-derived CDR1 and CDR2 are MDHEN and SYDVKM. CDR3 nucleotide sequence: TGTGCCAGCAGTTACGGGTTAAATGAAAAACTGTTTTTT. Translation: CASSYGLNEKLFF.

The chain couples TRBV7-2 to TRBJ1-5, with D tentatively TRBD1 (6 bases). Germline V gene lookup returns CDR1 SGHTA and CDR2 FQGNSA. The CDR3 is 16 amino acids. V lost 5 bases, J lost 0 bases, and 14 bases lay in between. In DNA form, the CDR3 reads TGTGCCAGCAGCGAGGACAGTAGCAATAGCAATCAGCCCCAGCATTTT. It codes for CASSEDSSNSNQPQHF.

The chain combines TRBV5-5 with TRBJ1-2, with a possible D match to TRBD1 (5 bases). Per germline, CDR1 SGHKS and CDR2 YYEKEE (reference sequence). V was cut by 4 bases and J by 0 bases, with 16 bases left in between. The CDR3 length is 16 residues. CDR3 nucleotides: TGTGCCAGCAGCGATGGTAGGGGCTCCTCTAACTATGGCTACACCTTC. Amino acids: CASSDGRGSSNYGYTF.

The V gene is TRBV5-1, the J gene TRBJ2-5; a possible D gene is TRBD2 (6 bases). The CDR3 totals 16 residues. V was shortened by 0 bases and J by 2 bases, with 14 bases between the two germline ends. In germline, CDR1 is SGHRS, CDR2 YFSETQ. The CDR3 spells CASSLDGRGSQETQYF. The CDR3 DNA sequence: TGCGCCAGCAGCTTGGACGGACGGGGGTCTCAAGAGACCCAGTACTTC.

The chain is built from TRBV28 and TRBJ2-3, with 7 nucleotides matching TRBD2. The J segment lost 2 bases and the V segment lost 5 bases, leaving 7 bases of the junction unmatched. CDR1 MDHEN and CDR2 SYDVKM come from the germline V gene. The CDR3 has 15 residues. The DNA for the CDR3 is TGTGCCAGCAGTGGAGCGGGGAGGACCACAGATACGCAGTATTTT. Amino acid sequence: CASSGAGRTTDTQYF.

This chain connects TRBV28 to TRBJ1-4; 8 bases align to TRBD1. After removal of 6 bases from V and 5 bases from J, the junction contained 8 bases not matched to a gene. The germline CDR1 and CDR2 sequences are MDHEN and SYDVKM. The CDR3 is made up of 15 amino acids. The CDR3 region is CASRPQGAVNEKLFF. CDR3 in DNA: TGTGCCAGCAGGCCCCAGGGGGCCGTCAATGAAAAACTGTTTTTT.

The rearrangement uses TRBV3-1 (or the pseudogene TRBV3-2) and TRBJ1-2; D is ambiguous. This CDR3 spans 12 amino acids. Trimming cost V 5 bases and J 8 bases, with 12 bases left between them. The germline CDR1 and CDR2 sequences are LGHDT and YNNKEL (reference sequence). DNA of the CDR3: TGTGCCAGCAGCGCAAGTCTAGCCGGCTACACCTTC. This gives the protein CASSASLAGYTF.

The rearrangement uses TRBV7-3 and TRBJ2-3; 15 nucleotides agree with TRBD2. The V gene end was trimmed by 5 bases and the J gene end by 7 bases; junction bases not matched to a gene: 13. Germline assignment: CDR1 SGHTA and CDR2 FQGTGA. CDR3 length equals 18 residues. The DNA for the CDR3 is TGTGCCAGCAGCACCACCCCCGGACTAGCGGGAGGGGGAAATACGCAGTATTTT. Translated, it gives CASSTTPGLAGGGNTQYF.

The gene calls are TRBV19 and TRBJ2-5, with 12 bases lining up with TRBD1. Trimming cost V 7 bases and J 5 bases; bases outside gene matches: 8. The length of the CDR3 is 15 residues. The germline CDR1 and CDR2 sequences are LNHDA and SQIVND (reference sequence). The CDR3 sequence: CASTRGTGGWETQYF. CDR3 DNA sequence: TGTGCCAGTACCAGGGGGACAGGGGGCTGGGAGACCCAGTACTTC.

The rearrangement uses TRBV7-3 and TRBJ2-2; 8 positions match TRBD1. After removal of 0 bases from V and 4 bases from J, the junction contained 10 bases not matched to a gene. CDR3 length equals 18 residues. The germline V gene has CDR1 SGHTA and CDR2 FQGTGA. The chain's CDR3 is CASSLTGKTGVSTGELFF. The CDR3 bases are TGTGCCAGCAGCTTAACGGGGAAGACAGGGGTCTCCACCGGGGAGCTGTTTTTT.

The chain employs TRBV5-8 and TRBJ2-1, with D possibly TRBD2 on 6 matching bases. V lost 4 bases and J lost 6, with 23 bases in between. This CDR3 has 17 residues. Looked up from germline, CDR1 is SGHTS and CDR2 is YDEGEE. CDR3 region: CASSPLRGNKGANEQFF. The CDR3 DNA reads TGTGCCAGCAGCCCCCTCCGGGGGAATAAGGGTGCCAATGAGCAGTTCTTC.

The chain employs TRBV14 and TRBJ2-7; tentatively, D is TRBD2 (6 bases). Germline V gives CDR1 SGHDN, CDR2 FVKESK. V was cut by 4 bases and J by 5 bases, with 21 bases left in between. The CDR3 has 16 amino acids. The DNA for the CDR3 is TGTGCCAGCAGCCCCCCCTCCCGCGGGGTCTCTGACGAGCAGTACTTC. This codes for CASSPPSRGVSDEQYF.

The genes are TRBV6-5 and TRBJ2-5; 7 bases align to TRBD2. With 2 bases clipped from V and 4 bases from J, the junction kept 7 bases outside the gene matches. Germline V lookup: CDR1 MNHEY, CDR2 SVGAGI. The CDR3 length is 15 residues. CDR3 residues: CASSYGGLVGETQYF. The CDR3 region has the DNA TGTGCCAGCAGTTACGGTGGACTAGTTGGAGAGACCCAGTACTTC.

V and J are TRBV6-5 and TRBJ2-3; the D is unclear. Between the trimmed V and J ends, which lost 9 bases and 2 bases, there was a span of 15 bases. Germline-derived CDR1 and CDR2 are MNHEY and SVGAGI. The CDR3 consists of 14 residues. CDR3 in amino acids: CARILDTLTDTQYF. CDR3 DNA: TGTGCCAGAATTCTCGACACTCTCACAGATACGCAGTATTTT.

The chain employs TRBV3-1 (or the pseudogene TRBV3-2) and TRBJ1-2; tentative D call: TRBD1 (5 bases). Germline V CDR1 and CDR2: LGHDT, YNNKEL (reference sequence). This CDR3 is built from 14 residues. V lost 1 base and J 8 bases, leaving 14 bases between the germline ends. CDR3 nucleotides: TGTGCCAGCAGCCAAGGTTCAGGGAAGGGAGGCTACACCTTC. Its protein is CASSQGSGKGGYTF.

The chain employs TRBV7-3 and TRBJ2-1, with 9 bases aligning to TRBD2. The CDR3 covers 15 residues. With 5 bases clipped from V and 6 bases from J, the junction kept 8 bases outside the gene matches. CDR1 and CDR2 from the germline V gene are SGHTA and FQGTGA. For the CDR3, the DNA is TGTGCCAGCAGCCCAATAGCGGGGGCTGGCAATGAGCAGTTCTTC. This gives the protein CASSPIAGAGNEQFF.

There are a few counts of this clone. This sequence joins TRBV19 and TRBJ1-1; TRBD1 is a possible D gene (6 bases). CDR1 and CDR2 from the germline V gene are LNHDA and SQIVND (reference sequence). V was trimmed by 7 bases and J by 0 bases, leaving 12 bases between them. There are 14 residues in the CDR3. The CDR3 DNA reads TGTGCCAGTAATTCAGGGGCCCTGAACACTGAAGCTTTCTTT. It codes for CASNSGALNTEAFF.

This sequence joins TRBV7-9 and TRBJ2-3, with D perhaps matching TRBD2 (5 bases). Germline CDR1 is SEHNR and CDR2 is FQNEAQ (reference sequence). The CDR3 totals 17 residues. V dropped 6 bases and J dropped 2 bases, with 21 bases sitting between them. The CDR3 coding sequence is TGTGCCAGCAGTCATCCCGGGTGGACTGAGAACACAGATACGCAGTATTTT. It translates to CASSHPGWTENTDTQYF.

CDR3 amino acids: CASSPGTGGISNYGYTF. The DNA for the CDR3 is TGCGCCAGCAGCCCCGGGACAGGGGGCATCTCTAACTATGGCTACACCTTC. The chain is built from TRBV5-1 and TRBJ1-2; 12 bases are shared with TRBD1. V shed 4 bases, J shed 0 bases, and the junction held 7 bases outside the gene matches. This CDR3 is built from 17 residues. The germline CDR1 and CDR2 sequences are SGHRS and YFSETQ.

This CDR3 is CASSEVQRGGKDTQYF. CDR3 sequence (DNA): TGTGCCAGCAGTGAAGTCCAGCGGGGGGGCAAAGATACGCAGTATTTT. V and J are TRBV6-1 and TRBJ2-3; 10 bases align to TRBD2. This CDR3 region has 16 residues. V shed 1 base, J shed 5 bases, and the junction held 6 bases outside the gene matches. The germline V gene encodes CDR1 MNHNS and CDR2 SASEGT.

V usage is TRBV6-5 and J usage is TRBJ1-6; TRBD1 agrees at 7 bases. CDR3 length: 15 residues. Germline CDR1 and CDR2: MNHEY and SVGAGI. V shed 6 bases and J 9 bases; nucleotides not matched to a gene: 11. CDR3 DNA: TGTGCCAGCAGCCTCTTGGCAGGGGGAGTTTCACCCCTCCACTTT. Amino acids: CASSLLAGGVSPLHF.

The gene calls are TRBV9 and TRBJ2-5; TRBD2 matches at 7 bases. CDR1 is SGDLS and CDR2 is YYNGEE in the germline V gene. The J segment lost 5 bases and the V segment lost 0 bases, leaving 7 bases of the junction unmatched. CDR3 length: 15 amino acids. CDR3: CASSVGTSRLETQYF. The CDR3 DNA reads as TGTGCCAGCAGCGTAGGGACTAGTCGGTTGGAGACCCAGTACTTC.

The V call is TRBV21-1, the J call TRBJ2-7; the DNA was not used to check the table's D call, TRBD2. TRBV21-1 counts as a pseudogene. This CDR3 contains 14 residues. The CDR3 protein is CASSRRRRTYEQYF. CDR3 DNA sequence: TGTGCCAGCAGCAGAAGGAGGCGGACTTACGAGCAGTACTTC.